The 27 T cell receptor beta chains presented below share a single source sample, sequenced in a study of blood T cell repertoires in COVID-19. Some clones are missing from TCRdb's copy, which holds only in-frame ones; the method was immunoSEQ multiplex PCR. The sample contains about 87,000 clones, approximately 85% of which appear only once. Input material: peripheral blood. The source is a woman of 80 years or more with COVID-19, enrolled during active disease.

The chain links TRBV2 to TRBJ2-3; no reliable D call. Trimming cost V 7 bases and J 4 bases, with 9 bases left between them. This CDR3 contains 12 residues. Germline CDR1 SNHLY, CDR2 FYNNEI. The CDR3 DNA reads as TGTGCCAGCAAGGAGAGATCAGATACGCAGTATTTT. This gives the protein CASKERSDTQYF.

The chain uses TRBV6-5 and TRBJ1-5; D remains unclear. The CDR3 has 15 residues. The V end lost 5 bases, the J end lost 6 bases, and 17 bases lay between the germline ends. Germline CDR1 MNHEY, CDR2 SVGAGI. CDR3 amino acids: CASSPGIPVVQPQHF. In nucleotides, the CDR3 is TGTGCCAGCAGTCCCGGGATCCCCGTAGTTCAGCCCCAGCATTTT.

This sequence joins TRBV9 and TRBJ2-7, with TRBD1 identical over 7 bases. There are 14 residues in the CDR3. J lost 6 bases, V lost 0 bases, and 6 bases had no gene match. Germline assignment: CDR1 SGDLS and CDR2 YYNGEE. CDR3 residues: CASSVGIQGFEQYF. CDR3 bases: TGTGCCAGCAGCGTAGGGATACAGGGGTTCGAGCAGTACTTC.

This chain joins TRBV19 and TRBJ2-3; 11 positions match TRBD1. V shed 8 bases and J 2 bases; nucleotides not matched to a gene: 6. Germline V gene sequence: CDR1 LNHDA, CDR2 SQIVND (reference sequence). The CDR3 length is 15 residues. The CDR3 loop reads CASGRDRGNTDTQYF. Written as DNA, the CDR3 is TGTGCCAGTGGCCGGGACAGGGGGAACACAGATACGCAGTATTTT.

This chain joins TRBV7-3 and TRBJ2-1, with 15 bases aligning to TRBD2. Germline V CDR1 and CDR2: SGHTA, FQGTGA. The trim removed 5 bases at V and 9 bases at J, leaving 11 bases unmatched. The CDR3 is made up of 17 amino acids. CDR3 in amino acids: CASSPRGTSGGQREQFF. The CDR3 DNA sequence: TGTGCCAGCAGCCCTAGGGGGACTAGCGGGGGGCAGCGTGAGCAGTTCTTC.

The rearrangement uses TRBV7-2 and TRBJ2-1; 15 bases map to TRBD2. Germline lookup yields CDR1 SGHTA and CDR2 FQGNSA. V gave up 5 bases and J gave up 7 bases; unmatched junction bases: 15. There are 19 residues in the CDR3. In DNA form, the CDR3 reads TGTGCCAGCAGCAAAAGATTGCCGGCCGGGACTAGCGGGGGGAATGAGCAGTTCTTC. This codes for CASSKRLPAGTSGGNEQFF.

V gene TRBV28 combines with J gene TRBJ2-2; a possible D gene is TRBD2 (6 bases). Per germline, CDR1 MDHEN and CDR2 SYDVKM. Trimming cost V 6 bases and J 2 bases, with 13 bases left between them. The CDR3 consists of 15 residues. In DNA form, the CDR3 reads TGTGCCAGCAGACTAGCCTCATCAAACACCGGGGAGCTGTTTTTT. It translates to CASRLASSNTGELFF.

Written as DNA, the CDR3 is TGCGCCAGCAGCATGGGGGGGCGGGAGCAGTACTTC. Amino acid sequence: CASSMGGREQYF. J is TRBJ2-7 and V is TRBV5-1, with D possibly matching TRBD2 (7 bases). In germline, CDR1 is SGHRS, CDR2 YFSETQ. The length of the CDR3 is 12 residues. The V gene lost 4 bases and the J gene lost 7 bases, with 12 bases spanning the gap.

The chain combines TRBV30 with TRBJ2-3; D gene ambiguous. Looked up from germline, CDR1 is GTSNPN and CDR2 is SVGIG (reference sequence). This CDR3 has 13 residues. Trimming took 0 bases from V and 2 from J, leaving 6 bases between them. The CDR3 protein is CAWSVSYTDTQYF. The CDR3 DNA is TGTGCCTGGAGTGTTTCTTACACAGATACGCAGTATTTT.

This CDR3 is CASSEMTDGSNQPQHF. The CDR3 coding sequence is TGTGCCAGCAGTGAGATGACAGACGGAAGCAATCAGCCCCAGCATTTT. This rearrangement joins TRBV6-2 or TRBV6-3 to TRBJ1-5; perhaps TRBD1 as D (5 bases). The germline gives CDR1 MNHEY, CDR2 SVGEGT. V was shortened by 5 bases and J by 1 base, with 15 bases between the two germline ends. The CDR3 is 16 amino acids.

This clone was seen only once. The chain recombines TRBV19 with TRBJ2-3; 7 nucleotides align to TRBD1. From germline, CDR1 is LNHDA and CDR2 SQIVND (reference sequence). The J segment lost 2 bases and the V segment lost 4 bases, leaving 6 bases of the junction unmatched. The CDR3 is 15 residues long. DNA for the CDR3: TGTGCCAGTAGTACCCGACAGGGAGTCACAGATACGCAGTATTTT. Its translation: CASSTRQGVTDTQYF. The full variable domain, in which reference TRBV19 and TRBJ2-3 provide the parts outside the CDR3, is DGGITQSPKYLFRKEGQNVTLSCEQNLNHDAMYWYRQDPGQGLRLIYYSQIVNDFQKGDIAEGYSVSREKKESFPLTVTSAQKNPTAFYLCASSTRQGVTDTQYFGPGTRLTVL.

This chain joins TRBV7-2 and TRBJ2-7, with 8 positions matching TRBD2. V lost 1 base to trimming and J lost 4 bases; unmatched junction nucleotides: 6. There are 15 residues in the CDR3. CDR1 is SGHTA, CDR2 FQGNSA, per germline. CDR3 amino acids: CASSLGRGGRYEQYF. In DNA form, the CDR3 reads TGTGCCAGCAGCTTAGGACGGGGGGGCCGTTACGAGCAGTACTTC. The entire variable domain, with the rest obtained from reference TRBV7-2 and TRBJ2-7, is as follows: GAGVSQSPSNKVTEKGKDVELRCDPISGHTALYWYRQSLGQGLEFLIYFQGNSAPDKSGLPSDRFSAERTGGSVSTLTIQRTQQEDSAVYLCASSLGRGGRYEQYFGPGTRLTVT.

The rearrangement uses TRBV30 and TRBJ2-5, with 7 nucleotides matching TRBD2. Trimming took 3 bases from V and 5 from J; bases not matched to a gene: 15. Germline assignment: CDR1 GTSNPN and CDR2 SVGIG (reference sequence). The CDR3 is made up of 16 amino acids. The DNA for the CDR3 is TGTGCCTGGAGCCCGACGATGGGGGGGGTCGGTGAGACCCAGTACTTC. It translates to CAWSPTMGGVGETQYF.

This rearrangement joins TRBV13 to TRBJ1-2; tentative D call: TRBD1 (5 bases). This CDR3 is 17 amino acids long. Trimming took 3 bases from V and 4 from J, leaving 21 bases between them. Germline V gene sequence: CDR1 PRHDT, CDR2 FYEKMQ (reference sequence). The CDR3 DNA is TGTGCCAGCAGCTTCCCCACAACAGGACGTCGAAGCTATGGCTACACCTTC. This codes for CASSFPTTGRRSYGYTF.

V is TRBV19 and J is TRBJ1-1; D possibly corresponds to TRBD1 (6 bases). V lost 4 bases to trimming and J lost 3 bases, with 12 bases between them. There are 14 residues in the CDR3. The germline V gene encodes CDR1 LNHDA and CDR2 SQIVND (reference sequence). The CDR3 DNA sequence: TGTGCCAGTAGTAGGGGCAGGGGATACACTGAAGCTTTCTTT. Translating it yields CASSRGRGYTEAFF.

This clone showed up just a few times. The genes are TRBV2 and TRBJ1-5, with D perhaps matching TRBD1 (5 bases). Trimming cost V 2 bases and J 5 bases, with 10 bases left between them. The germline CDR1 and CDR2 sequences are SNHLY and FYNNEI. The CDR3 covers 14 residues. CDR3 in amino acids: CASSERRGHQPQHF. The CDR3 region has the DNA TGTGCCAGCAGTGAAAGGAGGGGTCATCAGCCCCAGCATTTT.

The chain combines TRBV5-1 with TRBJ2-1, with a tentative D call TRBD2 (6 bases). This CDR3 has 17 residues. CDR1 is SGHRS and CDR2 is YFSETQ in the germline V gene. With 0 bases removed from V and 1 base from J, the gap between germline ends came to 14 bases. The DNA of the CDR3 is TGCGCCAGCAGCTTGGCTGGCCTAGCGATTTCCTACAATGAGCAGTTCTTC. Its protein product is CASSLAGLAISYNEQFF.

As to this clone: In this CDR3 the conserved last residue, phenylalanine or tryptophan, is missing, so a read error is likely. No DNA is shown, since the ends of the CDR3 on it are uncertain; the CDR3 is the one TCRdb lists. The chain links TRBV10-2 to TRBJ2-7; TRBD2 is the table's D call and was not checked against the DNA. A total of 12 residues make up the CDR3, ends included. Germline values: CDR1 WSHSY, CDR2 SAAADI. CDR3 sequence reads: CASRMGLAEEGE.

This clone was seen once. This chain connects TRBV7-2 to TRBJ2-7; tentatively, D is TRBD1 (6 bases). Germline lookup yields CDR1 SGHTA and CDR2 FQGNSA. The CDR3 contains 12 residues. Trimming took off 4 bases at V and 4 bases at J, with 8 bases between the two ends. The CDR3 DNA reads TGTGCCAGCAGCTCACAGGGATACGAGCAGTACTTC. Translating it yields CASSSQGYEQYF.

CDR3 coding DNA: TGTGCCAGCAGTCAGCTAGCGGGGGGCGGGGAGACCCAGTACTTC. Its translation is CASSQLAGGGETQYF. The chain couples TRBV2 to TRBJ2-5; 11 bases are shared with TRBD2. V gave up 5 bases and J gave up 5 bases; unmatched junction bases: 7. Germline V gene data show CDR1 as SNHLY and CDR2 as FYNNEI. This CDR3 comprises 15 residues.

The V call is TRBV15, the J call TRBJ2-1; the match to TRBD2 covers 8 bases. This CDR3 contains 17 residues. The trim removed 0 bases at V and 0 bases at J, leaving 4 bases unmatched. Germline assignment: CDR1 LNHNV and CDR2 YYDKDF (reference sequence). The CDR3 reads CATSRELAAYSYNEQFF. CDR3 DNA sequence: TGTGCCACCAGCAGAGAACTAGCGGCCTACTCCTACAATGAGCAGTTCTTC.

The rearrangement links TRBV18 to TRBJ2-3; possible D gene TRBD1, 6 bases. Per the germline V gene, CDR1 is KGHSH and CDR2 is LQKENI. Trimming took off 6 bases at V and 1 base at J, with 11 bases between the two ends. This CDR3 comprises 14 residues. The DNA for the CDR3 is TGTGCCAGCTCGGGGGCCTGGGGCACAGATACGCAGTATTTT. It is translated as CASSGAWGTDTQYF.

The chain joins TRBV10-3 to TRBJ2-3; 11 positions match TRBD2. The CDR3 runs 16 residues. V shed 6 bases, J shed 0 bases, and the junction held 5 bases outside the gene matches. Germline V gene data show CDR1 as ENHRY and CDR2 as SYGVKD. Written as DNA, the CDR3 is TGTGCCATCAGGGGACTAGCGGCGTTTAGCACAGATACGCAGTATTTT. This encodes CAIRGLAAFSTDTQYF.

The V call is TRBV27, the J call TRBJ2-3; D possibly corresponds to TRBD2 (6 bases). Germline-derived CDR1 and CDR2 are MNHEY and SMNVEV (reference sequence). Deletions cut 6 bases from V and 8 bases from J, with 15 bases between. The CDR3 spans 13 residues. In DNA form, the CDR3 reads TGTGCCAGCAGCCGTACCCAAGCGGGTACGCAGTATTTT. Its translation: CASSRTQAGTQYF.

The CDR3 here is CASSQMAGGTDTQYF. CDR3 DNA sequence: TGTGCCAGCAGCCAAATGGCAGGGGGCACAGATACGCAGTATTTT. The chain employs TRBV3-1 (or the pseudogene TRBV3-2) and TRBJ2-3, with D possibly TRBD1 on 6 matching bases. Germline CDR1 is LGHDT and CDR2 is YNNKEL (reference sequence). The CDR3 contains 15 residues. Trimming removed 2 bases at V and 1 base at J, with 10 bases between.

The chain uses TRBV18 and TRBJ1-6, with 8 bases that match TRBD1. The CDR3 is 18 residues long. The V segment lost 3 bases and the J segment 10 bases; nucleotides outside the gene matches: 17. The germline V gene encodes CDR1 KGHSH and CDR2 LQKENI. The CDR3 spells CASSPFNWGTGMRSPLHF. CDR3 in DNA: TGTGCCAGCTCACCCTTCAACTGGGGGACAGGAATGAGGTCACCCCTCCACTTT.

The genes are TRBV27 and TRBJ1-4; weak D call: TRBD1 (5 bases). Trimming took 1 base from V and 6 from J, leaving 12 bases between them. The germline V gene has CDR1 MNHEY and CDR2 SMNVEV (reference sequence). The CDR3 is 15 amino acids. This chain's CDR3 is CASSLWGGTDEKLFF. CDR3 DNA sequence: TGTGCCAGCAGTTTATGGGGGGGGACGGATGAAAAACTGTTTTTT.